These 31 T cell receptor beta chains were sequenced from one sample in a study of T cell repertoires in aging, cancer and after chemotherapy. Rearranged V-D-J TRB sequences were amplified with a mixed TRB-A/B primer pool. MiXCR, run by TCRdb on the multiplex PCR reads, gives a single entry per CDR3 protein. The sample lists roughly 1,700 distinct CDR3 sequences, less than 40% occurring once. TCR beta rearrangements were amplified from peripheral blood genomic DNA. Sequenced input: blood. Receptor source: a human donor with a solid tumor. The donor label of this sample is uncertain.

The chain couples TRBV20-1 to TRBJ2-7, with no clear D. In germline, CDR1 is DFQATT, CDR2 SNEGSKA (reference sequence). CDR3 length: 15 amino acids. Between the trimmed V and J ends, which lost 1 base and 5 bases, there was a span of 18 bases. CDR3 coding DNA: TGCAGTGCTAGAGCCCCGGTGGCTGGGAACGACGAGCAGTACTTC. This sequence encodes CSARAPVAGNDEQYF.

A word on this clonotype: A read error may explain this, as a much larger clone is one base away. The V gene is TRBV6-5, the J gene TRBJ2-3; 7 positions match TRBD2. The trim removed 7 bases at V and 2 bases at J, leaving 12 bases unmatched. Germline V lookup: CDR1 MNHEY, CDR2 SVGAGI. This CDR3 has 16 amino acids. The CDR3 coding sequence is TGTGCCAGCACTTCGGTGCGGGAGTGGGTCACAGATACGCAGTATTTT. It codes for CASTSVREWVTDTQYF.

A few counts support this clonotype. V and J are TRBV6-1 and TRBJ2-1; a weak D match, TRBD1 (5 bases). V lost 1 base, J lost 2 bases, and 9 bases lay in between. This CDR3 is built from 15 residues. From germline, CDR1 is MNHNS and CDR2 SASEGT. As DNA, the CDR3 is TGTGCCAGCAGTGAAGAGCAGGGAACCTACAATGAGCAGTTCTTC. This encodes CASSEEQGTYNEQFF.

This clonotype has only a few counts. This chain connects TRBV27 to TRBJ2-6, with D perhaps matching TRBD1 (6 bases). Germline assignment: CDR1 MNHEY and CDR2 SMNVEV (reference sequence). V gave up 7 bases and J gave up 0 bases, with 19 bases separating them. This CDR3 is built from 18 residues. CDR3 amino acids: CASTKTLGQSSGANVLTF. The CDR3 coding sequence is TGTGCCAGCACCAAAACTCTCGGACAGTCCTCTGGGGCCAACGTCCTGACTTTC.

This clonotype is labeled as large (0.1 to 1%). The gene calls are TRBV30 and TRBJ1-5; D remains ambiguous. V lost 2 bases and J lost 0, with 5 bases in between. Looked up from germline, CDR1 is GTSNPN and CDR2 is SVGIG (reference sequence). CDR3 length equals 13 residues. CDR3 DNA sequence: TGTGCCTGGAGTTCCCATAGCAATCAGCCCCAGCATTTT. Translation gives CAWSSHSNQPQHF.

This sequence joins TRBV7-8 and TRBJ2-2; 8 nucleotides agree with TRBD1. In germline, CDR1 is SGHVS, CDR2 FQNEAQ. V dropped 5 bases and J dropped 5; count of bases not matched to a gene: 10. The CDR3 runs to 16 residues. CDR3 amino acids: CASSPGTGVGTGELFF. In DNA, the CDR3 is TGTGCCAGCAGCCCTGGGACAGGAGTAGGGACCGGGGAGCTGTTTTTT.

Comments on this clonotype: One base away lies a much larger clone, so this may be a sequencing read error. Here the CDR3 omits its conserved ending phenylalanine or tryptophan, so a read error is the likely source. This chain links TRBV7-4 with TRBJ2-1, with D possibly matching TRBD2 (6 bases). The CDR3 is 15 amino acids. The germline V gene has CDR1 SGHVT and CDR2 SQSDAQ. The V end lost 1 base, the J end lost 4 bases, and 11 bases lay between the germline ends. CDR3 residues: CASSLGAGPYNEQFL. The CDR3 coding sequence is TGTGCCAGCAGCTTAGGGGCGGGACCTTACAATGAGCAGTTCTTA.

In this sample, this clonotype turned up a few times. CDR3 loop: CAWGGQGGTNEKLFF. In DNA, the CDR3 is TGTGCCTGGGGCGGACAGGGAGGAACTAATGAAAAACTGTTTTTT. V usage is TRBV30 and J usage is TRBJ1-4, with 8 bases lining up with TRBD1. Germline V gene lookup returns CDR1 GTSNPN and CDR2 SVGIG (reference sequence). This CDR3 is 15 amino acids long. V dropped 5 bases and J dropped 1; count of bases not matched to a gene: 6.

The chain uses TRBV4-1 and TRBJ1-3; D gene uncertain. Germline assignment: CDR1 MGHRA and CDR2 YSYEKL. The CDR3 runs to 16 residues. V was pared by 3 bases and J by 0 bases, with 12 bases between. The CDR3 nucleotides are TGCGCCAGCAGCCAGGCCGACGGTTTCTCTGGAAACACCATATATTTT. This sequence encodes CASSQADGFSGNTIYF.

The rearrangement joins TRBV20-1 to TRBJ1-6; 7 bases map to TRBD1. The CDR3 runs 14 residues. Trimming removed 4 bases from V and 9 bases from J; junction bases left unmatched: 9. CDR1 is DFQATT, CDR2 SNEGSKA, per germline (reference sequence). CDR3 protein: CSATNRGVGSPLHF. The CDR3 nucleotides read TGCAGTGCTACCAACAGGGGAGTTGGTTCACCCCTCCACTTT.

On this clonotype itself: One junction end disagrees with the germline gene, perhaps due to a read error. The V call is TRBV7-2, the J call TRBJ1-1, with D uncertain. From germline, CDR1 is SGHTA and CDR2 FQGNSA. The CDR3 consists of 14 residues. The CDR3 sequence: CASSPFGEHTEALF. In nucleotides, the CDR3 is TGTGCCAGCAGCCCGTTCGGGGAACACACTGAAGCTTTATTT. The variable domain in full, completed from reference TRBV7-2 and TRBJ1-1, reads GAGVSQSPSNKVTEKGKDVELRCDPISGHTALYWYRQSLGQGLEFLIYFQGNSAPDKSGLPSDRFSAERTGGSVSTLTIQRTQQEDSAVYLCASSPFGEHTEALFGQGTRLTVV.

The chain couples TRBV7-3 to TRBJ2-5, with 8 bases that match TRBD2. This CDR3 is built from 14 residues. The germline V gene encodes CDR1 SGHTA and CDR2 FQGTGA. The V and J ends lost 5 bases and 5 bases, in that order; junction bases with no gene match: 7. As DNA, the CDR3 is TGTGCCAGCAGCCTTGCGGGGGGCCGGGAGACCCAGTACTTC. It specifies CASSLAGGRETQYF.

The rearrangement links TRBV6-5 to TRBJ2-3; possible D gene TRBD2, 5 bases. CDR3 length: 14 amino acids. In germline, CDR1 is MNHEY, CDR2 SVGAGI. Trimming left V 4 bases short and J 4 bases short, with 12 bases between. This chain's CDR3 is CASSFSGKADTQYF. The CDR3 nucleotides are TGTGCCAGCAGTTTTTCGGGGAAGGCAGATACGCAGTATTTT.

The chain combines TRBV19 with TRBJ1-5; TRBD1 might be the D (6 bases). V lost 5 bases to trimming and J lost 4 bases, with 15 bases between them. Germline V gives CDR1 LNHDA, CDR2 SQIVND (reference sequence). The CDR3 has 15 amino acids. In nucleotides, the CDR3 is TGTGCCAGTAGTCCCGGACAGCTCTATAATCAGCCCCAGCATTTT. It codes for CASSPGQLYNQPQHF.

CDR3 amino acids: CASSYYRREDTEAFF. The CDR3 DNA sequence: TGTGCCAGCAGTTACTATCGCAGGGAGGACACTGAAGCTTTCTTT. This rearrangement joins TRBV12-3 or TRBV12-4 to TRBJ1-1; D is perhaps TRBD1 (5 bases). The V gene lost 4 bases and the J gene lost 3 bases, with 15 bases spanning the gap. The CDR3 is made up of 15 amino acids.

This chain uses TRBV30 with TRBJ2-5; TRBD2 is a possible D gene (5 bases). In germline, CDR1 is GTSNPN, CDR2 SVGIG (reference sequence). The length of the CDR3 is 14 residues. V was cut by 3 bases and J by 5 bases, with 16 bases left in between. This CDR3 reads CAWSPGLGVETQYF. The CDR3 nucleotides are TGTGCCTGGAGCCCTGGGCTCGGGGTGGAGACCCAGTACTTC.

This chain joins TRBV6-5 and TRBJ2-7; D might be TRBD2 (5 bases). Trimming took off 6 bases at V and 7 bases at J, with 13 bases between the two ends. Germline CDR1 and CDR2: MNHEY and SVGAGI. The length of the CDR3 is 12 residues. As DNA, the CDR3 is TGTGCCAGCAGAGGAGGCACCTGGGAGCAGTACTTC. It yields the protein CASRGGTWEQYF.

CDR3 loop: CASSQNEKLFF. CDR3 coding DNA: TGTGCCAGCAGCCAAAATGAAAAACTGTTTTTT. This sequence joins TRBV14 and TRBJ1-4; D ambiguous. Trimming took 2 bases from V and 5 from J, leaving 0 bases between them. Germline CDR1 is SGHDN and CDR2 is FVKESK. This CDR3 is built from 11 residues.

This clonotype is large. The chain has TRBV29-1 and TRBJ2-5; TRBD1 or TRBD2 may be the D gene (5 bases each). The length of the CDR3 is 11 residues. Trimming stripped 8 bases from V and 5 bases from J, with 12 bases between. The germline V gene has CDR1 SQVTM and CDR2 ANQGSEA. The CDR3 DNA sequence: TGCAGCCAAGGGTGGGGGGAGACCCAGTACTTC. Amino acid sequence: CSQGWGETQYF. Complete variable domain (other parts from reference TRBV29-1 and TRBJ2-5): SAVISQKPSRDICQRGTSLTIQCQVDSQVTMMFWYRQQPGQSLTLIATANQGSEATYESGFVIDKFPISRPNLTFSTLTVSNMSPEDSSIYLCSQGWGETQYFGPGTRLLVL.

There are a few counts of this clonotype. One end of the junction does not line up with germline, which may come from a read error. V and J are TRBV12-3 or TRBV12-4 and TRBJ1-5; the D gene is possibly TRBD1 (5 bases). The CDR3 runs 15 residues. In DNA, the CDR3 is TGTGCCAGCAGCTTAGGGGCACGTAGCAATCAGCCCCAGCATTTT. Translation gives CASSLGARSNQPQHF.

The chain recombines TRBV7-2 with TRBJ1-1, with 9 bases that match TRBD1. CDR3 length: 15 amino acids. Germline CDR1 SGHTA, CDR2 FQGNSA. The J segment lost 5 bases and the V segment lost 0 bases, leaving 4 bases of the junction unmatched. CDR3 coding DNA: TGTGCCAGCAGCTTAGCGCGTGGACAGGGGACTGAAGCTTTCTTT. This codes for CASSLARGQGTEAFF.

The sample holds a few counts of this clonotype. This sequence joins TRBV6-1 and TRBJ2-5, with 12 bases aligning to TRBD2. The CDR3 runs 16 residues. Trimming took 10 bases from V and 4 from J; bases not matched to a gene: 13. Germline lookup yields CDR1 MNHNS and CDR2 SASEGT. CDR3 nucleotide sequence: TGTGCCACCCTACTAGCGGGGGGTAGATACTCAGAGACCCAGTACTTC. It codes for CATLLAGGRYSETQYF.

The V call is TRBV29-1, the J call TRBJ2-4; maybe TRBD2 (5 bases). Per germline, CDR1 SQVTM and CDR2 ANQGSEA. CDR3 size: 16 residues. V was trimmed by 2 bases and J by 5 bases, leaving 19 bases between them. DNA for the CDR3: TGCAGCGTTGAATTTTCTTTCCGGACTGTCCAAAACATTCAGTACTTC. Translating gives CSVEFSFRTVQNIQYF.

The CDR3 loop is CAWSVHGNTIYF. The CDR3 nucleotides are TGTGCCTGGAGTGTACACGGAAACACCATATATTTT. The rearrangement uses TRBV30 and TRBJ1-3; unclear D gene. CDR1 is GTSNPN and CDR2 is SVGIG in the germline V gene (reference sequence). The V end was cut by 0 bases, the J end by 4 bases, with 4 bases between. The CDR3 totals 12 residues.

A single count supports this clonotype. The V and J genes are TRBV19 and TRBJ1-5, with 11 bases aligning to TRBD1. The CDR3 has 16 residues. CDR1 is LNHDA, CDR2 SQIVND, per germline (reference sequence). After removal of 3 bases from V and 6 bases from J, the junction contained 7 bases not matched to a gene. Written as DNA, the CDR3 is TGTGCCAGTAGTATTTCCGGGACAGGGGGTCGTCAGCCCCAGCATTTT. It is translated as CASSISGTGGRQPQHF.

The V gene is TRBV5-1, the J gene TRBJ1-4; 7 bases align to TRBD1. After removal of 3 bases from V and 3 bases from J, the junction contained 2 bases not matched to a gene. Germline V gives CDR1 SGHRS, CDR2 YFSETQ. CDR3 length equals 14 residues. This CDR3 reads CASSSGQSNEKLFF. CDR3 nucleotide sequence: TGCGCCAGCAGCTCGGGACAGTCTAATGAAAAACTGTTTTTT.

This chain uses TRBV20-1 with TRBJ1-5; a possible D gene is TRBD1 (5 bases). V was clipped by 3 bases and J by 5 bases, with 8 bases between them. Germline V gives CDR1 DFQATT, CDR2 SNEGSKA (reference sequence). The CDR3 contains 12 residues. Here the CDR3 DNA reads TGCAGTGCTAGCAGGGATGATCAGCCCCAGCATTTT. The encoded protein is CSASRDDQPQHF.

The chain carries TRBV10-3 and TRBJ2-1; 8 bases are shared with TRBD2. Germline V lookup: CDR1 ENHRY, CDR2 SYGVKD. The ends lost 8 bases at V and 5 bases at J; junction bases unmatched: 5. The CDR3 loop spans 13 amino acids. The CDR3 DNA sequence: TGTGCCATCGCTAGCGGGTCCAACAATGAGCAGTTCTTC. As protein: CAIASGSNNEQFF.

V and J are TRBV20-1 and TRBJ1-3, with D unresolved. The CDR3 spans 13 residues. With 5 bases removed from V and 0 bases from J, the gap between germline ends came to 8 bases. Germline V gene sequence: CDR1 DFQATT, CDR2 SNEGSKA (reference sequence). CDR3: CSALQRSGNTIYF. CDR3 coding DNA: TGCAGTGCTTTACAGCGCTCTGGAAACACCATATATTTT.

This clonotype was counted a single time. The rearrangement joins TRBV7-9 to TRBJ2-7; D possibly uses TRBD1 or TRBD2 (5 bases each). Germline V gene sequence: CDR1 SEHNR, CDR2 FQNEAQ (reference sequence). There are 14 residues in the CDR3. The germline V and J ends were trimmed by 2 bases and 3 bases, with 11 bases remaining between them. CDR3 loop: CASSLTGTSYEQYF. The DNA for the CDR3 is TGTGCCAGCAGCTTAACCGGGACGAGCTACGAGCAGTACTTC.

This clonotype was counted between two and nine times. V gene TRBV30 combines with J gene TRBJ1-3; D may be TRBD1 (6 bases). The V gene's germline CDR1 is GTSNPN and CDR2 SVGIG (reference sequence). Trimming took off 5 bases at V and 0 bases at J, with 11 bases between the two ends. The CDR3 length is 14 residues. This CDR3 reads CAWSRGTSGNTIYF. The CDR3 DNA sequence: TGTGCCTGGTCCAGGGGAACCTCTGGAAACACCATATATTTT.